Presented here are 29 T cell receptor beta chains from one specimen sequenced in a study of cytomegalovirus exposure and HLA in healthy donors. The PCR contained 60 Vbeta and 13 Jbeta primers. TCRdb's table, derived via immunoSEQ multiplex PCR, lists solely in-frame clones and lacks some. The data contain about 120,000 clones, 82% of them singletons. Sequencing used PBMCs. The receptors were sampled from a man aged 25-45 years in good health and CMV-seropositive.

As to this clone: This specimen includes other DNA sequences encoding the same CDR3. The V and J genes are TRBV27 and TRBJ1-6; unclear D gene. The CDR3 length is 15 residues. Germline V lookup: CDR1 MNHEY, CDR2 SMNVEV (reference sequence). V shed 7 bases and J shed 0 bases, with 10 bases lying between them. The CDR3 DNA sequence: TGTGCCAGCAAGTCGGGGAGCTCCTATAATTCACCCCTCCACTTT. Its protein product is CASKSGSSYNSPLHF.

CDR3 in amino acids: CASVTLTGNTEAFF. The CDR3 DNA reads TGTGCCAGCGTTACTCTGACAGGGAACACTGAAGCTTTCTTT. V gene TRBV28 combines with J gene TRBJ1-1, with a weak D call TRBD1 (6 bases). Germline V gene sequence: CDR1 MDHEN, CDR2 SYDVKM. This CDR3 comprises 14 residues. The V end was cut by 8 bases, the J end by 1 base, with 14 bases between.

This rearrangement joins TRBV5-1 to TRBJ2-2; 8 nucleotides agree with TRBD1. CDR1 SGHRS and CDR2 YFSETQ come from the germline V gene. This CDR3 comprises 17 residues. With V trimmed by 0 bases and J by 2 bases, 6 bases remained unmatched. CDR3 amino acids: CASSLDETGANTGELFF. CDR3 nucleotide sequence: TGCGCCAGCAGCTTGGATGAGACAGGGGCCAACACCGGGGAGCTGTTTTTT. The full variable domain, completed using reference TRBV5-1 and TRBJ2-2, is KAGVTQTPRYLIKTRGQQVTLSCSPISGHRSVSWYQQTPGQGLQFLFEYFSETQRNKGNFPGRFSGRQFSNSRSEMNVSTLELGDSALYLCASSLDETGANTGELFFGEGSRLTVL.

The rearrangement links TRBV18 to TRBJ1-3; D is perhaps TRBD1 (5 bases). CDR3 length equals 16 residues. Trimming stripped 2 bases from V and 0 bases from J, with 11 bases between. CDR1 and CDR2 (germline): KGHSH, LQKENI. DNA of the CDR3: TGTGCCAGCTCACCAATGGGCGGGGGCTCTGGAAACACCATATATTTT. Residues: CASSPMGGGSGNTIYF.

The chain carries TRBV18 and TRBJ2-1; 11 bases map to TRBD2. There are 16 residues in the CDR3. V lost 5 bases to trimming and J lost 6 bases; unmatched junction nucleotides: 9. Germline loops: CDR1 KGHSH, CDR2 LQKENI. CDR3 sequence reads: CASSTAGTSGLNEQFF. CDR3 DNA sequence: TGTGCCAGCTCAACAGCCGGGACTAGCGGCCTCAATGAGCAGTTCTTC. The variable domain in full, completed from reference TRBV18 and TRBJ2-1, reads NAGVMQNPRHLVRRRGQEARLRCSPMKGHSHVYWYRQLPEEGLKFMVYLQKENIIDESGMPKERFSAEFPKEGPSILRIQQVVRGDSAAYFCASSTAGTSGLNEQFFGPGTRLTVL.

This chain uses TRBV5-6 with TRBJ1-1; no clear D gene. The V end lost 3 bases, the J end lost 2 bases, and 5 bases lay between the germline ends. Per germline, CDR1 SGHDT and CDR2 YYEEEE. The CDR3 covers 12 residues. CDR3 in DNA: TGTGCCAGCAGCTCCCCAAACACTGAAGCTTTCTTT. Translation: CASSSPNTEAFF.

This chain connects TRBV27 to TRBJ2-3; D possibly corresponds to TRBD2 (5 bases). CDR3 length: 14 residues. Germline lookup yields CDR1 MNHEY and CDR2 SMNVEV (reference sequence). V was clipped by 7 bases and J by 5 bases, with 16 bases between them. Written as DNA, the CDR3 is TGTGCCAGCACCGCCCTAGCTCGCCAAGATACGCAGTATTTT. This translates into CASTALARQDTQYF.

This chain joins TRBV19 and TRBJ1-5; 9 bases are shared with TRBD1. J was trimmed by 4 bases and V by 7 bases; bases with no gene match: 14. The CDR3 is 17 residues long. The germline gives CDR1 LNHDA, CDR2 SQIVND (reference sequence). The CDR3 is CASTPLTGGERNQPQHF. DNA of the CDR3: TGTGCCAGTACCCCCCTTACAGGGGGCGAAAGGAATCAGCCCCAGCATTTT.

A few counts support this clone. This CDR3 reads CASSSSAFYEQYV. CDR3 coding DNA: TGTGCCAGCAGCTCTAGCGCATTCTACGAGCAGTACGTC. The gene calls are TRBV7-2 and TRBJ2-7; D may be TRBD2 (6 bases). This CDR3 contains 13 residues. V gave up 4 bases and J gave up 3 bases, with 10 bases separating them. The germline CDR1 and CDR2 sequences are SGHTA and FQGNSA.

The V and J genes are TRBV9 and TRBJ2-2; a possible D gene is TRBD1 (6 bases). V lost 3 bases and J 6 bases, leaving 18 bases between the germline ends. The germline V gene has CDR1 SGDLS and CDR2 YYNGEE. CDR3 size: 16 residues. The CDR3 region is CASSETGSPFSGELFF. Written as DNA, the CDR3 is TGTGCCAGCAGCGAAACAGGGAGTCCCTTTTCCGGGGAGCTGTTTTTT.

As for this clone: This CDR3 is also generated by other DNA sequences in the sample. V gene TRBV5-4 combines with J gene TRBJ2-2; no definite D call. Germline V gene data show CDR1 as SGHNT and CDR2 as YYREEE (reference sequence). This CDR3 region has 15 residues. The V gene lost 4 bases and the J gene lost 1 base, with 11 bases spanning the gap. The CDR3 region is CASSAGSENTGELFF. The CDR3 nucleotides are TGTGCCAGCAGCGCAGGATCAGAGAACACCGGGGAGCTGTTTTTT. Supplemented by reference TRBV5-4 and TRBJ2-2, the full variable domain reads ETGVTQSPTHLIKTRGQQVTLRCSSQSGHNTVSWYQQALGQGPQFIFQYYREEENGRGNFPPRFSGLQFPNYSSELNVNALELDDSALYLCASSAGSENTGELFFGEGSRLTVL.

This sequence joins TRBV7-2 and TRBJ2-7; no clear D gene. The germline V gene encodes CDR1 SGHTA and CDR2 FQGNSA. The CDR3 contains 15 residues. The ends were cut back, 1 base at V and 0 bases at J, with 10 bases in the middle. The CDR3 DNA sequence: TGTGCCAGCAGCTTAGGGGCAGATTACTCCTACGAGCAGTACTTC. This sequence encodes CASSLGADYSYEQYF. Full variable domain (outside the CDR3, taken from reference TRBV7-2 and TRBJ2-7): GAGVSQSPSNKVTEKGKDVELRCDPISGHTALYWYRQSLGQGLEFLIYFQGNSAPDKSGLPSDRFSAERTGGSVSTLTIQRTQQEDSAVYLCASSLGADYSYEQYFGPGTRLTVT.

This chain links TRBV16 with TRBJ2-7, with 9 bases matching TRBD1. Germline V CDR1 and CDR2: KGHSY, FQNENV. The CDR3 has 15 residues. Trimming cost V 2 bases and J 1 base; bases outside gene matches: 3. CDR3: CASSQVGTGSYEQYF. The CDR3 DNA reads as TGTGCCAGCAGCCAAGTGGGGACAGGGTCCTACGAGCAGTACTTC.

This clone was seen a few times. The chain links TRBV1 to TRBJ2-2; TRBD2 was called by the table and not checked on the DNA. TRBV1 has pseudogene status. This CDR3 region has 18 residues. This CDR3 is CTSSQDLTSGNNTGELFF. The CDR3 coding sequence is TGCACCAGCAGCCAAGATCTGACTAGCGGGAATAACACCGGGGAGCTGTTTTTT.

This clone turned up a few times. The chain combines TRBV21-1 with TRBJ1-1. TRBV21-1 is shown as a pseudogene. This CDR3 comprises 18 residues. CDR3 protein: CASSKAPLGGVEVTEAFF. The CDR3 DNA reads TGTGCCAGCAGCAAAGCGCCTCTCGGAGGGGTTGAGGTCACTGAAGCTTTCTTT.

The rearrangement uses TRBV5-1 and TRBJ1-3; D remains unclear. CDR3 size: 17 residues. V dropped 0 bases and J dropped 3 bases, with 16 bases sitting between them. The germline V gene encodes CDR1 SGHRS and CDR2 YFSETQ. CDR3 sequence reads: CASSLVRGPRGGNTIYF. Here the CDR3 DNA reads TGCGCCAGCAGCTTGGTGCGAGGACCTCGGGGTGGAAACACCATATATTTT.

V gene TRBV30 combines with J gene TRBJ1-3; D remains ambiguous. Trimming cost V 4 bases and J 9 bases, with 10 bases left between them. This CDR3 is built from 11 residues. Looked up from germline, CDR1 is GTSNPN and CDR2 is SVGIG (reference sequence). The DNA of the CDR3 is TGTGCCTGGATGCGAGGGCCCACCATATATTTT. Translating gives CAWMRGPTIYF.

The chain links TRBV5-1 to TRBJ1-2, with 7 bases lining up with TRBD1. V lost 6 bases, J lost 0 bases, and 8 bases stayed unmatched. From germline, CDR1 is SGHRS and CDR2 YFSETQ. The CDR3 has 15 residues. The CDR3 DNA reads TGCGCCAGCACTCTTAGGGACAGTACTAACTATGGCTACACCTTC. The encoded protein is CASTLRDSTNYGYTF.

This clone has more than one count but fewer than ten. CDR3 in DNA: TGTGCCAGTAAGGACAGGGCATTTAGTAACTATGGCTACACCTTC. Amino acid sequence: CASKDRAFSNYGYTF. This chain uses TRBV19 with TRBJ1-2; 8 nucleotides match TRBD1. The germline V gene encodes CDR1 LNHDA and CDR2 SQIVND (reference sequence). The CDR3 is 15 amino acids. The J segment lost 1 base and the V segment lost 7 bases, leaving 8 bases of the junction unmatched.

The genes are TRBV5-1 and TRBJ2-1, with 9 bases aligning to TRBD2. CDR1 is SGHRS, CDR2 YFSETQ, per germline. The CDR3 is 16 residues long. V was pared by 0 bases and J by 4 bases, with 5 bases of the junction left unmatched. In DNA, the CDR3 is TGCGCCAGCAGCTTGGTAACTAGCGGGTATTACAATGAGCAGTTCTTC. It yields the protein CASSLVTSGYYNEQFF. Complete variable domain (other parts from reference TRBV5-1 and TRBJ2-1): KAGVTQTPRYLIKTRGQQVTLSCSPISGHRSVSWYQQTPGQGLQFLFEYFSETQRNKGNFPGRFSGRQFSNSRSEMNVSTLELGDSALYLCASSLVTSGYYNEQFFGPGTRLTVL.

V is TRBV19 and J is TRBJ2-2, with TRBD1 identical over 7 bases. There are 14 residues in the CDR3. The V gene's germline CDR1 is LNHDA and CDR2 SQIVND (reference sequence). V lost 6 bases, J lost 6 bases, and 7 bases stayed unmatched. CDR3 protein: CASRTLQGSGELFF. For the CDR3, the DNA is TGTGCCAGTAGGACCCTACAGGGGTCCGGGGAGCTGTTTTTT. Full variable domain (rest looked up from reference TRBV19 and TRBJ2-2): DGGITQSPKYLFRKEGQNVTLSCEQNLNHDAMYWYRQDPGQGLRLIYYSQIVNDFQKGDIAEGYSVSREKKESFPLTVTSAQKNPTAFYLCASRTLQGSGELFFGEGSRLTVL.

J is TRBJ2-2 and V is TRBV11-3; 7 bases are shared with TRBD1. V shed 5 bases and J 3 bases; nucleotides not matched to a gene: 6. The CDR3 contains 15 residues. Germline loops: CDR1 SGHNT, CDR2 YENEEA. DNA for the CDR3: TGTGCCAGCAGCAATTCCGGGACAGACACCGGGGAGCTGTTTTTT. It is translated as CASSNSGTDTGELFF.

The J gene is TRBJ2-5, the V gene TRBV13, with 10 positions matching TRBD1. CDR1 is PRHDT and CDR2 is FYEKMQ in the germline V gene (reference sequence). CDR3 size: 15 residues. V dropped 3 bases and J dropped 5; count of bases not matched to a gene: 6. The CDR3 here is CASSFRGQGIETQYF. As DNA, the CDR3 is TGTGCCAGCAGCTTTAGGGGACAGGGGATCGAGACCCAGTACTTC.

This rearrangement joins TRBV6-5 to TRBJ1-2; 10 nucleotides match TRBD1. After removal of 2 bases from V and 2 bases from J, the junction contained 2 bases not matched to a gene. This CDR3 is 15 amino acids long. CDR1 is MNHEY and CDR2 is SVGAGI in the germline V gene. DNA for the CDR3: TGTGCCAGCAGTTACGGGGACAGGGGAAACTATGGCTACACCTTC. The encoded protein is CASSYGDRGNYGYTF.

The chain recombines TRBV6-1 with TRBJ2-7; 8 bases are a match to TRBD1. V gave up 9 bases and J gave up 9 bases; unmatched junction bases: 4. There are 10 residues in the CDR3. The germline V gene encodes CDR1 MNHNS and CDR2 SASEGT. The CDR3 reads CARWTGRQYV. The CDR3 region has the DNA TGTGCCAGATGGACAGGGAGGCAGTACGTC.

The chain uses TRBV9 and TRBJ2-5; 8 nucleotides line up with TRBD1. Germline assignment: CDR1 SGDLS and CDR2 YYNGEE. After removal of 0 bases from V and 2 bases from J, the junction contained 3 bases not matched to a gene. The CDR3 totals 15 residues. CDR3 protein: CASSVDGTGQETQYF. CDR3 nucleotides: TGTGCCAGCAGCGTAGATGGGACAGGTCAAGAGACCCAGTACTTC.

This sequence joins TRBV5-1 and TRBJ2-5; 8 bases match TRBD2. Losses at the gene ends were 10 bases for V and 1 base for J; bases not matched to a gene: 9. Germline values: CDR1 SGHRS, CDR2 YFSETQ. CDR3 length equals 14 residues. Written as DNA, the CDR3 is TGCGCCCTTCTTGCGGGGGGTTTCCAAGAGACCCAGTACTTC. The encoded protein is CALLAGGFQETQYF.

The chain couples TRBV11-2 to TRBJ1-6; 9 positions agree with TRBD1. CDR3 length: 15 amino acids. V was pared by 5 bases and J by 8 bases, with 7 bases of the junction left unmatched. Germline V gene sequence: CDR1 SGHAT, CDR2 FQNNGV. In DNA, the CDR3 is TGTGCCAGCAGCACGGGACAGGGACGTGATTCACCCCTCCACTTT. It encodes CASSTGQGRDSPLHF.

V is TRBV30 and J is TRBJ2-1, with 11 bases matching TRBD2. Germline V gene lookup returns CDR1 GTSNPN and CDR2 SVGIG (reference sequence). The CDR3 runs 15 residues. The trim removed 4 bases at V and 2 bases at J, leaving 4 bases unmatched. The CDR3 nucleotides are TGTGCCTGGACCCTTAGCGGGGGGGCCTACAATGAGCAGTTCTTC. Amino acids: CAWTLSGGAYNEQFF.